The present TCR beta chain was sequenced within a study of T cells in Graves' hyperthyroidism and ophthalmopathy. Study-level results: Blood samples included most of the expanded thyroid clonotypes exceeding 0.001. Prediction of ophthalmopathy progression came a median roughly 7.1 months pre-onset.

The CDR3 extends over 14 amino acids. J was trimmed by 7 bases and V by 5 bases; bases with no gene match: 6. Germline V CDR1 and CDR2: MNHEY, SVGEGT. What was amplified from RNA transcripts were TCR beta CDR3 regions. The HTBI set primed first-round TCR CDR3 RT-PCR. TCRdb fed the multiplex PCR reads into MiXCR, producing one record per CDR3 protein. The table includes about 160,000 distinct CDR3 sequences, just under 9.5% detected once. Of note for this clonotype: Its antigen remains unidentified.

Patients between 18 and 65 years old had hyperthyroidism, newly diagnosed and lasting under 2 months. Each 10 ml fresh peripheral blood draw supplied the PBMCs. Sequencing was done on a sample of blood. V and J are TRBV6-2 or TRBV6-3 and TRBJ1-5, with 9 bases aligning to TRBD1. This sequence was found in a woman between 18 and 30 years old with Graves' hyperthyroidism that later progressed to Graves' ophthalmopathy. The CDR3 DNA reads TGTGCCAGCAGTGGGGACAGGGCAGGGCAGCCCCAGCATTTT. It encodes CASSGDRAGQPQHF.